This T cell receptor (beta chain) was profiled in a study of T cells in pancreatic ductal adenocarcinoma. The repertoire was sequenced with immunoSEQ multiplex PCR; TCRdb's copy has only in-frame clones and lacks some. The profile covers over 85,000 clones, with about 95% appearing a single time and roughly 3.1% taken by the ten largest. The CDR3 runs 14 residues. After removal of 6 bases from V and 6 bases from J, the junction contained 5 bases not matched to a gene. CDR1 is MDHEN, CDR2 SYDVKM, per germline. The selected patients with pancreatic ductal adenocarcinoma had surgery but no neoadjuvant therapy.

This sequence originates from a human donor with pancreatic ductal adenocarcinoma. The specimen sequenced was PBMCs. This chain links TRBV28 with TRBJ2-2; 9 bases are a match to TRBD1. CDR3 amino acids: CASRRDRESGELFF. The CDR3 DNA reads TGTGCCAGCAGACGGGACAGGGAATCCGGGGAGCTGTTTTTT.